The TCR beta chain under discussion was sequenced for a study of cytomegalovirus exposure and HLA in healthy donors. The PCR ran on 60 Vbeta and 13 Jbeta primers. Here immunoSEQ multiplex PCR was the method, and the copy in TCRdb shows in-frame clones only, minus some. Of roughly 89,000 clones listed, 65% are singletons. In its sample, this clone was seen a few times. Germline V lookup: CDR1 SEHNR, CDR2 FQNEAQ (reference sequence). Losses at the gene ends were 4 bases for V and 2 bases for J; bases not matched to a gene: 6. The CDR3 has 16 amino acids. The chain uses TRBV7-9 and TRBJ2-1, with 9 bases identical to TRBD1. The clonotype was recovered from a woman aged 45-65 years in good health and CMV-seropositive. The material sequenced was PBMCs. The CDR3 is CASSSGQGNPYNEQFF. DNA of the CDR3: TGTGCCAGCAGCTCGGGACAGGGAAATCCCTACAATGAGCAGTTCTTC.